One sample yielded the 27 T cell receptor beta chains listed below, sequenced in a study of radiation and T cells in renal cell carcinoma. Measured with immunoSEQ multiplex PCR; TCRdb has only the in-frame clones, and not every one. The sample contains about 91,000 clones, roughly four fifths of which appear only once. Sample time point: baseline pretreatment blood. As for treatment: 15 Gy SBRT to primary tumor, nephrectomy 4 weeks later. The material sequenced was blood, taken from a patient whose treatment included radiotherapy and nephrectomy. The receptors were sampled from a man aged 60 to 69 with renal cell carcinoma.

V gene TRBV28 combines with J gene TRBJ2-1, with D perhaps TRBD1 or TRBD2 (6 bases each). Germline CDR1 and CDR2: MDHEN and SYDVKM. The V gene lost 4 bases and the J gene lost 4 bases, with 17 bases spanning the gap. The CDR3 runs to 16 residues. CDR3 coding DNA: TGTGCCAGCAGTTCGACAGGCCCCGGGAGATACAATGAGCAGTTCTTC. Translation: CASSSTGPGRYNEQFF.

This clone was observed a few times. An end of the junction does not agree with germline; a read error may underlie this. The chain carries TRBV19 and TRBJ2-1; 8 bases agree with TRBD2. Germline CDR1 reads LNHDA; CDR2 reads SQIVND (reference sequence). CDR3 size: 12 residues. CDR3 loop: CASSRGLADWVF. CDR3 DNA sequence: TGTGCCAGTAGTAGAGGACTAGCCGATTGGGTCTTC.

The CDR3: CASSLLGTGTDTQYF. CDR3 DNA sequence: TGTGCCAGCAGCTTACTGGGGACTGGCACAGATACGCAGTATTTT. This sequence joins TRBV7-2 and TRBJ2-3, with a possible D match to TRBD2 (6 bases). Germline lookup yields CDR1 SGHTA and CDR2 FQGNSA. CDR3 length: 15 amino acids. The ends were cut back, 2 bases at V and 1 base at J, with 10 bases in the middle.

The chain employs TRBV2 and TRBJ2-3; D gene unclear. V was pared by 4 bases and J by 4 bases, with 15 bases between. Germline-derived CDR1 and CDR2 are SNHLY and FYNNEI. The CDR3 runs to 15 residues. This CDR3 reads CASSGKRESPDTQYF. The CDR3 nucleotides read TGTGCCAGCAGTGGAAAGCGAGAGTCCCCAGATACGCAGTATTTT.

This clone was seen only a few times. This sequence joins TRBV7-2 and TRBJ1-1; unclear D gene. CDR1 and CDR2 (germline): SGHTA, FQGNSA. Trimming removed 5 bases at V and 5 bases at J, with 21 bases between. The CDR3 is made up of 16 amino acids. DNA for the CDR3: TGTGCCAGCAGCAGAGTGGAAGTGGCTGGGAAAACTGAAGCTTTCTTT. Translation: CASSRVEVAGKTEAFF.

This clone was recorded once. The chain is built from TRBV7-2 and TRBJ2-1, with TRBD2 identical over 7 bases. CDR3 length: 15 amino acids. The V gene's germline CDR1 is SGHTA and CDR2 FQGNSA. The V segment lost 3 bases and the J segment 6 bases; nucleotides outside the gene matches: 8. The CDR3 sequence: CASSLGGTLFNEQFF. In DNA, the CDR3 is TGTGCCAGCAGCTTGGGAGGGACCCTGTTCAATGAGCAGTTCTTC.

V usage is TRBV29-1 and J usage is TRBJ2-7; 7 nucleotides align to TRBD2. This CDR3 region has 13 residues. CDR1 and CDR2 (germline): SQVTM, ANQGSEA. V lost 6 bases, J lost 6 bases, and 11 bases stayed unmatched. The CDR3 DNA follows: TGCAGCGTCCGCTTAGCGGGCGGGTCCGAGCAGTACTTC. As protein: CSVRLAGGSEQYF.

The CDR3 DNA reads TGTGCCAGCAGTTTAAGGTGGGACAGGGCTGGCGGGGAGCTGTTTTTT. Amino acids: CASSLRWDRAGGELFF. The chain uses TRBV27 and TRBJ2-2, with TRBD1 matching 9 bases. Germline CDR1 is MNHEY and CDR2 is SMNVEV (reference sequence). The CDR3 runs 16 residues. The J segment lost 7 bases and the V segment lost 2 bases, leaving 8 bases of the junction unmatched.

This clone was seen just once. The CDR3: CASSPSPGTGVSNQPQHF. As DNA, the CDR3 is TGTGCCAGCAGCCCCAGTCCCGGGACAGGGGTGAGCAATCAGCCCCAGCATTTT. The rearrangement joins TRBV7-9 to TRBJ1-5; 10 bases align to TRBD1. V dropped 5 bases and J dropped 1; count of bases not matched to a gene: 11. The CDR3 totals 18 residues. Germline V gene lookup returns CDR1 SEHNR and CDR2 FQNEAQ (reference sequence).

In DNA, the CDR3 is TGTGCCAGTAGTGGTACAGGGGGAGCCTACGAGCAGTACTTC. Translated, it gives CASSGTGGAYEQYF. The rearrangement uses TRBV19 and TRBJ2-7; 8 bases are shared with TRBD1. The CDR3 has 14 amino acids. Germline CDR1 LNHDA, CDR2 SQIVND (reference sequence). V trimming: 5 bases; J trimming: 2 bases; junction bases outside the gene matches: 5.

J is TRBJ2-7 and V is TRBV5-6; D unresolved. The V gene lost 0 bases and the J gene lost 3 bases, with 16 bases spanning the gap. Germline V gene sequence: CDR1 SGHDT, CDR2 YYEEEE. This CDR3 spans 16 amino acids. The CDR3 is CASSLAREGLRYEQYF. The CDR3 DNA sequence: TGTGCCAGCAGCTTGGCTCGTGAAGGGCTACGCTACGAGCAGTACTTC.

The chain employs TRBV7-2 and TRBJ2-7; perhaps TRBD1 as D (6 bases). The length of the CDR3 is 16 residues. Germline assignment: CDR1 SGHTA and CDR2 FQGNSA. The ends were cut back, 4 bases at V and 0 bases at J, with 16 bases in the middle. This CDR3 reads CASSSRNRDGSYEQYF. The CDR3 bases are TGTGCCAGCAGCTCGCGGAACAGGGACGGCTCCTACGAGCAGTACTTC.

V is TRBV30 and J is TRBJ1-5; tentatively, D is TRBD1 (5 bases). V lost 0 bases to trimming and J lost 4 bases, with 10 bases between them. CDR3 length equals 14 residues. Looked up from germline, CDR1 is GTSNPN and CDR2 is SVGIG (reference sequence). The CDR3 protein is CAWSVRGGNQPQHF. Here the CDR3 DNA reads TGTGCCTGGAGTGTACGGGGGGGGAATCAGCCCCAGCATTTT. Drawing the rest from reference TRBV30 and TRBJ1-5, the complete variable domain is SQTIHQWPATLVQPVGSPLSLECTVEGTSNPNLYWYRQAAGRGLQLLFYSVGIGQISSEVPQNLSASRPQDRQFILSSKKLLLSDSGFYLCAWSVRGGNQPQHFGDGTRLSIL.

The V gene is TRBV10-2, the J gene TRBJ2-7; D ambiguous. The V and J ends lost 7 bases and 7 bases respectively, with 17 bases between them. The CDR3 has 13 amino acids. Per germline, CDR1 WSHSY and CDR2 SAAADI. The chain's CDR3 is CASNPLGSWEQYF. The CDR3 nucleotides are TGCGCCAGCAACCCCTTGGGGTCATGGGAGCAGTACTTC.

The CDR3 bases are TGTGCCAGCAGCGACGGGGGGTCCCATGGCTACACCTTC. Translating it yields CASSDGGSHGYTF. This sequence joins TRBV9 and TRBJ1-2, with a weak D call TRBD1 (5 bases). The germline V gene has CDR1 SGDLS and CDR2 YYNGEE. V was shortened by 3 bases and J by 6 bases, with 12 bases between the two germline ends. This CDR3 has 13 amino acids.

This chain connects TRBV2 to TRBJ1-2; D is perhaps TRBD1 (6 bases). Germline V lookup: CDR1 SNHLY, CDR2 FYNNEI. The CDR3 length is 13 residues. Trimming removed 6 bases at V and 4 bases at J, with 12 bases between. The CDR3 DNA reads TGTGCCAGCAGCTTGGACAGCTTCTATGGCTACACCTTC. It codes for CASSLDSFYGYTF.

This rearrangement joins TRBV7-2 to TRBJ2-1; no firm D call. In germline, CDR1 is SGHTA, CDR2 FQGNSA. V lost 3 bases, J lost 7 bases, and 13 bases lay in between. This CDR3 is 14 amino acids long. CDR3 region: CASSFGPTENEQFF. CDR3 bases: TGTGCCAGCAGCTTTGGACCAACCGAGAATGAGCAGTTCTTC.

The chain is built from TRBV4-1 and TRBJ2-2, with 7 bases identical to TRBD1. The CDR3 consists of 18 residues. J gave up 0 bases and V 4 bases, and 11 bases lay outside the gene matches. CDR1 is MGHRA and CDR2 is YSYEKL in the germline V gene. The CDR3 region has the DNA TGCGCCAGCAGCCCCCGGGGAGACAGGGACGCGAACACCGGGGAGCTGTTTTTT. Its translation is CASSPRGDRDANTGELFF.

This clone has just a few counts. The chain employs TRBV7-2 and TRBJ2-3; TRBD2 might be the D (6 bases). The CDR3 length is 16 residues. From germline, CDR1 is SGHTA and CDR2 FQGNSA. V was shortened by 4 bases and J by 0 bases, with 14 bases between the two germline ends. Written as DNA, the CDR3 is TGTGCCAGCAGCTCGGTAGGAGGGAGGAGCACAGATACGCAGTATTTT. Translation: CASSSVGGRSTDTQYF. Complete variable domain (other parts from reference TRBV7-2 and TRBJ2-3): GAGVSQSPSNKVTEKGKDVELRCDPISGHTALYWYRQSLGQGLEFLIYFQGNSAPDKSGLPSDRFSAERTGGSVSTLTIQRTQQEDSAVYLCASSSVGGRSTDTQYFGPGTRLTVL.

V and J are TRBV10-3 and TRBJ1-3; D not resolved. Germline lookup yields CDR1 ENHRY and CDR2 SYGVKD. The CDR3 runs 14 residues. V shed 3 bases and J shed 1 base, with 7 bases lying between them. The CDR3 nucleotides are TGTGCCATCAGTGAAGGGCCATCTGGAAACACCATATATTTT. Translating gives CAISEGPSGNTIYF.

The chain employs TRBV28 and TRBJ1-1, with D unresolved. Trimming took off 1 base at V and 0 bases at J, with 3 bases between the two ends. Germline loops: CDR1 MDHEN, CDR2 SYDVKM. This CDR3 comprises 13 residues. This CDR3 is CASSLSLNTEAFF. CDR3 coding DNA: TGTGCCAGCAGTTTATCATTGAACACTGAAGCTTTCTTT.

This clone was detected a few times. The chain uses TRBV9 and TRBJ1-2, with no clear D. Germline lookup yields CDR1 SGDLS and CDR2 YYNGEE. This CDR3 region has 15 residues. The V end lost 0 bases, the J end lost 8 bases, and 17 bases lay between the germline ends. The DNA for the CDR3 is TGTGCCAGCAGCGTAGGGGGAAACATCGTAGAAGGCTACACCTTC. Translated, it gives CASSVGGNIVEGYTF. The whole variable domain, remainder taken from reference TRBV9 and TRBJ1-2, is DSGVTQTPKHLITATGQRVTLRCSPRSGDLSVYWYQQSLDQGLQFLIQYYNGEERAKGNILERFSAQQFPDLHSELNLSSLELGDSALYFCASSVGGNIVEGYTFGSGTRLTVV.

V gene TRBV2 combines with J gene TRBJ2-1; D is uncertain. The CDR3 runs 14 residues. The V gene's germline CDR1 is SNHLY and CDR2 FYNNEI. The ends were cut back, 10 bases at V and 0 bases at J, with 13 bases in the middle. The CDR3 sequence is CAIFLYDSYNEQFF. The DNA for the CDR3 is TGTGCCATCTTCCTTTACGACTCCTACAATGAGCAGTTCTTC.

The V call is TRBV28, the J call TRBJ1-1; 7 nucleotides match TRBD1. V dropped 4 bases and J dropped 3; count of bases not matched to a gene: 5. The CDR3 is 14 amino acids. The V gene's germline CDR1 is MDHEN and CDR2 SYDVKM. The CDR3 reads CASSSTGRDTEAFF. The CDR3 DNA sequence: TGTGCCAGCAGTTCGACAGGGAGGGACACTGAAGCTTTCTTT.

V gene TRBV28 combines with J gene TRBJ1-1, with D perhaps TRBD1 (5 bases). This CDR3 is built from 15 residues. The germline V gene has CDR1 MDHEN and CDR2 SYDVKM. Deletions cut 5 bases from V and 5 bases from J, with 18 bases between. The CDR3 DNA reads TGTGCCAGCAGTCCGCGAGGGAGGGGAGGTACTGAAGCTTTCTTT. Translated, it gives CASSPRGRGGTEAFF.

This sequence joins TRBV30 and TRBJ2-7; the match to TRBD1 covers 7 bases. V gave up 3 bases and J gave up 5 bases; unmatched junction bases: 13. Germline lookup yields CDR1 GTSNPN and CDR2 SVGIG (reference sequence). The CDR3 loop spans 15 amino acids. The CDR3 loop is CAWSGARNTGDEQYF. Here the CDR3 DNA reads TGTGCCTGGAGCGGAGCCCGGAATACAGGGGACGAGCAGTACTTC.

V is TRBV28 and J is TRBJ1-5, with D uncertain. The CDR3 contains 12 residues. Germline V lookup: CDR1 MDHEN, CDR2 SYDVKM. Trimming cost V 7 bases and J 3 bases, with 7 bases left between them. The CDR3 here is CASKGPNQPQHF. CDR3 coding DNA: TGTGCCAGCAAGGGTCCCAATCAGCCCCAGCATTTT. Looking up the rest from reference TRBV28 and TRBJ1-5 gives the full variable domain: DVKVTQSSRYLVKRTGEKVFLECVQDMDHENMFWYRQDPGLGLRLIYFSYDVKMKEKGDIPEGYSVSREKKERFSLILESASTNQTSMYLCASKGPNQPQHFGDGTRLSIL.